This TCR beta chain derives from a study of T cells in Graves' hyperthyroidism and ophthalmopathy. Trimming pared 0 bases from V and 4 bases from J, leaving 10 bases between. CDR3 length: 14 amino acids. Germline V CDR1 and CDR2: SGDLS, YYNGEE. This clonotype came up a few times. Template material for amplifying TCR beta CDR3 regions consisted of RNA transcripts. The TCR CDR3 was amplified in a first-round RT-PCR using the HTBI primer set. From the multiplex PCR reads, TCRdb called clonotypes with MiXCR, one entry per CDR3 protein. The table lists about 640,000 distinct CDR3 sequences, less than 25% of them singletons, with roughly a third in the top ten.

The chain has TRBV9 and TRBJ2-5; tentatively, D is TRBD2 (6 bases). The specimen sequenced was blood. The TCR was taken from a man younger than 45 with Graves' ophthalmopathy. The CDR3 DNA is TGTGCCAGCAGCGTAGCGGGAGCAGGAGAGACCCAGTACTTC. Its protein product is CASSVAGAGETQYF.